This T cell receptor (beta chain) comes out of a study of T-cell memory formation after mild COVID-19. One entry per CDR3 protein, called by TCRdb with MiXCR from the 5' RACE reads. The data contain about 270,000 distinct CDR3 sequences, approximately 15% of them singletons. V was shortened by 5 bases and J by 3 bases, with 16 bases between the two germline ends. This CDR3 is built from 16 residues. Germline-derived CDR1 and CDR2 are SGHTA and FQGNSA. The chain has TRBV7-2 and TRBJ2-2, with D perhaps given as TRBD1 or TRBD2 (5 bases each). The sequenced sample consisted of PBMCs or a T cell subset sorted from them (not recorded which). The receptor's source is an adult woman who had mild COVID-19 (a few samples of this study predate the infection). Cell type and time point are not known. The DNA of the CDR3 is TGTGCCAGCAGCCGGTCAGGGACGGTATACACCGGGGAGCTGTTTTTT. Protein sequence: CASSRSGTVYTGELFF.